Each of the 21 T cell receptor beta chains below was sequenced from the same sample in a study of T-cell reconstitution after alpha-beta-depleted transplantation in children. TCRbeta library construction was performed incorporating unique molecular identifiers. TCRdb independently ran MiXCR on the PCR reads; one entry per CDR3 protein. The sample carries fewer than 400,000 distinct CDR3 sequences, approximately 20% recorded once. This specimen consisted of PBMCs from the stem cell graft donor, obtained from the stem cell graft. The receptor set was obtained from a human donor who donated a stem cell graft to a child with acute myeloid leukemia.

This clonotype has a handful of counts. The chain has TRBV20-1 and TRBJ1-4; unclear D gene. CDR1 is DFQATT, CDR2 SNEGSKA, per germline (reference sequence). CDR3 length equals 11 residues. V was trimmed by 1 base and J by 7 bases, leaving 4 bases between them. The CDR3 reads CSARVVEKLFF. The DNA of the CDR3 is TGCAGTGCTAGAGTCGTTGAAAAACTGTTTTTT.

Only a few counts were recorded for this clonotype. This chain connects TRBV29-1 to TRBJ2-2; D is possibly TRBD2 (6 bases). Germline values: CDR1 SQVTM, CDR2 ANQGSEA. This CDR3 spans 13 amino acids. V lost 5 bases and J 2 bases, leaving 9 bases between the germline ends. The CDR3 loop reads CSVLAENTGELFF. The CDR3 DNA follows: TGCAGCGTTTTAGCGGAAAACACCGGGGAGCTGTTTTTT.

The V gene is TRBV6-4, the J gene TRBJ2-7, with D possibly matching TRBD2 (6 bases). CDR1 is MRHNA, CDR2 SNTAGT, per germline. This CDR3 is 16 amino acids long. The V and J ends lost 2 bases and 3 bases respectively, with 17 bases between them. The CDR3 loop is CASSDVVGGRNYEQYF. CDR3 DNA: TGTGCCAGCAGTGACGTGGTAGGAGGGCGCAACTACGAGCAGTACTTC.

This clonotype came up many times. The chain combines TRBV29-1 with TRBJ2-4, with TRBD1 matching 7 bases. CDR1 is SQVTM and CDR2 is ANQGSEA in the germline V gene. V trimming: 6 bases; J trimming: 10 bases; junction bases outside the gene matches: 6. This CDR3 has 11 residues. The CDR3 nucleotides are TGCAGCGTAGACAGGGTTGGTATTCAGTACTTC. It is translated as CSVDRVGIQYF.

This clonotype was seen ten or more times. The chain combines TRBV29-1 with TRBJ1-3, with D uncertain. CDR3 size: 14 residues. V dropped 4 bases and J dropped 0 bases, with 10 bases sitting between them. Germline loops: CDR1 SQVTM, CDR2 ANQGSEA. DNA for the CDR3: TGCAGCGTTGTCGACATAACCTCTGGAAACACCATATATTTT. It translates to CSVVDITSGNTIYF. The variable domain in full, with the rest retrieved from reference TRBV29-1 and TRBJ1-3, is SAVISQKPSRDICQRGTSLTIQCQVDSQVTMMFWYRQQPGQSLTLIATANQGSEATYESGFVIDKFPISRPNLTFSTLTVSNMSPEDSSIYLCSVVDITSGNTIYFGEGSWLTVV.

J is TRBJ2-1 and V is TRBV4-1, with TRBD1 as a possible D gene (5 bases). The CDR3 totals 12 residues. V was clipped by 7 bases and J by 8 bases, with 12 bases between them. CDR1 and CDR2 (germline): MGHRA, YSYEKL. The CDR3: CASKGIFDEQFF. CDR3 sequence (DNA): TGCGCCAGCAAGGGGATCTTCGATGAGCAGTTCTTC.

CDR3 sequence (DNA): TGTGCCAGCAGCCGCAGGGACACGGTCTACGAGCAGTACTTC. The encoded protein is CASSRRDTVYEQYF. The rearrangement uses TRBV7-9 and TRBJ2-7; a possible D gene is TRBD1 (6 bases). The CDR3 extends over 14 amino acids. Germline assignment: CDR1 SEHNR and CDR2 FQNEAQ (reference sequence). The V end was cut by 5 bases, the J end by 3 bases, with 14 bases between. The variable domain in full, completed from reference TRBV7-9 and TRBJ2-7, reads DTGVSQNPRHKITKRGQNVTFRCDPISEHNRLYWYRQTLGQGPEFLTYFQNEAQLEKSRLLSDRFSAERPKGSFSTLEIQRTEQGDSAMYLCASSRRDTVYEQYFGPGTRLTVT.

The chain is built from TRBV24-1 and TRBJ2-1, with 11 bases matching TRBD2. Per the germline V gene, CDR1 is KGHDR and CDR2 is SFDVKD. This CDR3 has 15 residues. The ends lost 7 bases at V and 6 bases at J; junction bases unmatched: 7. As DNA, the CDR3 is TGTGCCACCAGCCCCGGGACTAGCGGAATCAATGAGCAGTTCTTC. This sequence encodes CATSPGTSGINEQFF.

The rearrangement uses TRBV2 and TRBJ2-1; 11 bases agree with TRBD2. CDR1 and CDR2 from the germline V gene are SNHLY and FYNNEI. Trimming removed 7 bases from V and 0 bases from J; junction bases left unmatched: 14. CDR3 size: 19 residues. Written as DNA, the CDR3 is TGTGCCAGCACTTATCGACTAGCGGGACCATTACGCTCCTACAATGAGCAGTTCTTC. Amino acid sequence: CASTYRLAGPLRSYNEQFF.

This clonotype appeared a few times. The chain carries TRBV6-1 and TRBJ1-1; 8 nucleotides agree with TRBD1. There are 15 residues in the CDR3. V lost 4 bases to trimming and J lost 4 bases; unmatched junction nucleotides: 8. Germline values: CDR1 MNHNS, CDR2 SASEGT. The CDR3 protein is CASSAHGQGATEAFF. The CDR3 nucleotides are TGTGCCAGCAGTGCCCACGGACAGGGTGCCACTGAAGCTTTCTTT.

This clonotype has a handful of counts. The chain joins TRBV15 to TRBJ2-1, with D possibly matching TRBD2 (5 bases). The V gene lost 1 base and the J gene lost 8 bases, with 18 bases spanning the gap. The CDR3 sequence is 16 residues long. In germline, CDR1 is LNHNV, CDR2 YYDKDF (reference sequence). CDR3 amino acids: CATSRAVRMGVYEQFF. The CDR3, as DNA: TGTGCCACCAGCAGAGCGGTCCGGATGGGAGTCTATGAGCAGTTCTTC. Full variable domain (missing parts from reference TRBV15 and TRBJ2-1): DAMVIQNPRYQVTQFGKPVTLSCSQTLNHNVMYWYQQKSSQAPKLLFHYYDKDFNNEADTPDNFQSRRPNTSFCFLDIRSPGLGDTAMYLCATSRAVRMGVYEQFFGPGTRLTVL.

This clonotype has a handful of counts. J is TRBJ2-1 and V is TRBV20-1; D gene unclear. This CDR3 spans 16 amino acids. The ends were cut back, 7 bases at V and 4 bases at J, with 23 bases in the middle. From germline, CDR1 is DFQATT and CDR2 SNEGSKA (reference sequence). In DNA form, the CDR3 reads TGCAGTGTAGTCATGGAGAGCCAGGCCATATACAATGAGCAGTTCTTC. Translating it yields CSVVMESQAIYNEQFF.

This clonotype was seen repeatedly, ten times or more. The chain couples TRBV12-3 or TRBV12-4 to TRBJ2-5; no reliable D call. Trimming left V 6 bases short and J 5 bases short, with 10 bases between. This CDR3 is 12 amino acids long. The DNA of the CDR3 is TGTGCCAGCAGCCTTTTGCGGGAGACCCAGTACTTC. It codes for CASSLLRETQYF.

This clonotype was counted only a few times. The V call is TRBV24-1, the J call TRBJ2-2; no firm D call. This CDR3 is 14 amino acids long. The V end lost 0 bases, the J end lost 6 bases, and 7 bases lay between the germline ends. CDR1 is KGHDR, CDR2 SFDVKD, per germline. CDR3 in DNA: TGTGCCACCAGTGATTTGCAAGCGTCCGGGGAGCTGTTTTTT. Protein product: CATSDLQASGELFF.

A few counts support this clonotype. V is TRBV24-1 and J is TRBJ1-5; 7 bases map to TRBD1. With 7 bases clipped from V and 7 bases from J, the junction kept 6 bases outside the gene matches. This CDR3 is 13 amino acids long. Germline lookup yields CDR1 KGHDR and CDR2 SFDVKD. CDR3 protein: CATRKGAGQPQHF. In nucleotides, the CDR3 is TGTGCCACCAGGAAGGGGGCCGGACAGCCCCAGCATTTT.

The rearrangement uses TRBV29-1 and TRBJ2-1, with D possibly being TRBD1 (9 bases). The V end lost 8 bases, the J end lost 4 bases, and 24 bases lay between the germline ends. This CDR3 is built from 16 residues. The V gene's germline CDR1 is SQVTM and CDR2 ANQGSEA. CDR3 in amino acids: CSLRTGESGSYNEQFF. The DNA for the CDR3 is TGCAGCTTACGGACAGGGGAAAGCGGGAGTTACAATGAGCAGTTCTTC.

J is TRBJ2-3 and V is TRBV13; D gene ambiguous. CDR3 size: 15 residues. Trimming cost V 5 bases and J 2 bases, with 14 bases left between them. Germline CDR1 and CDR2: PRHDT and FYEKMQ (reference sequence). The CDR3 reads CASSLNRIFTDTQYF. In nucleotides, the CDR3 is TGTGCCAGCAGCCTAAATAGGATTTTCACAGATACGCAGTATTTT.

In this sample, this clonotype turned up many times. The chain joins TRBV20-1 to TRBJ2-5; 9 bases map to TRBD2. The germline CDR1 and CDR2 sequences are DFQATT and SNEGSKA (reference sequence). The CDR3 is made up of 15 amino acids. Losses at the gene ends were 0 bases for V and 7 bases for J; bases not matched to a gene: 9. The CDR3 nucleotides read TGCAGTGCTAGAGATTTGGCGGGAGGGCCGGGGACCCAGTACTTC. Translation gives CSARDLAGGPGTQYF.

V usage is TRBV25-1 and J usage is TRBJ2-2; TRBD2 aligns across 7 bases. With 4 bases clipped from V and 4 bases from J, the junction kept 15 bases outside the gene matches. CDR1 and CDR2 (germline): MGHDK, SYGVNS. The CDR3 contains 18 residues. CDR3 sequence: CASSASGRTGGPTGELFF. CDR3 coding DNA: TGTGCCAGCAGTGCTTCAGGGAGGACGGGGGGTCCCACCGGGGAGCTGTTTTTT.

This clonotype was picked up a small number of times. V usage is TRBV20-1 and J usage is TRBJ1-1; TRBD1 matches 7 bases. Trimming removed 4 bases from V and 0 bases from J; junction bases left unmatched: 5. Germline CDR1 DFQATT, CDR2 SNEGSKA (reference sequence). This CDR3 is built from 14 residues. CDR3 in amino acids: CSANPTGMNTEAFF. The CDR3 DNA reads TGCAGTGCTAACCCGACAGGGATGAACACTGAAGCTTTCTTT.

The rearrangement joins TRBV5-1 to TRBJ2-1, with 7 bases aligning to TRBD1. The CDR3 runs to 15 residues. Germline-derived CDR1 and CDR2 are SGHRS and YFSETQ. The ends lost 2 bases at V and 4 bases at J; junction bases unmatched: 6. The DNA for the CDR3 is TGCGCCAGCAGCTTTGGGACAGCCCAATACAATGAGCAGTTCTTC. It is translated as CASSFGTAQYNEQFF. Full variable domain (missing parts from reference TRBV5-1 and TRBJ2-1): KAGVTQTPRYLIKTRGQQVTLSCSPISGHRSVSWYQQTPGQGLQFLFEYFSETQRNKGNFPGRFSGRQFSNSRSEMNVSTLELGDSALYLCASSFGTAQYNEQFFGPGTRLTVL.